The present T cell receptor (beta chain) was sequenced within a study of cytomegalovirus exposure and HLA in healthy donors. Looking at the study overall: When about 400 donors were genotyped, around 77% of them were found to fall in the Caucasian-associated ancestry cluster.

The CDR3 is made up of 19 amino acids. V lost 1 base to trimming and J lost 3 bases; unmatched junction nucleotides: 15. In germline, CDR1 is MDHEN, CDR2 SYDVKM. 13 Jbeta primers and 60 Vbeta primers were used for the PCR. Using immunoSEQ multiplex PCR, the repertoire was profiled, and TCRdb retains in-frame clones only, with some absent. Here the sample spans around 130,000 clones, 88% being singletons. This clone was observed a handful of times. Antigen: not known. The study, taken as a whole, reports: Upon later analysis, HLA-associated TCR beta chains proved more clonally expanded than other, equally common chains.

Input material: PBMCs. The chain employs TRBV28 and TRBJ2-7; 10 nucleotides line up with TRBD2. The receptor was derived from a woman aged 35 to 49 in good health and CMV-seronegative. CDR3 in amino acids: CASSLFAIPAGGPFYEQYF. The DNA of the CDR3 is TGTGCCAGCAGTTTATTTGCCATCCCAGCGGGAGGGCCTTTCTACGAGCAGTACTTC.